In this sample, the clone carrying this T cell receptor (beta chain) turned up a few times. This sample is drawn from a study of T cells in Graves' hyperthyroidism and ophthalmopathy. The V end lost 6 bases, the J end lost 3 bases, and 9 bases lay between the germline ends. The germline CDR1 and CDR2 sequences are SEHNR and FQNEAQ (reference sequence). CDR3 size: 13 residues. Authors of the study amplified TCR beta CDR3 regions from RNA transcripts. TCR CDR3 regions were first amplified by RT-PCR with HTBI primers. TCRdb redid the calling of the multiplex PCR reads with MiXCR, one entry per CDR3 protein. The sample yields 550,000 to 600,000 distinct CDR3 sequences, roughly a sixth seen once.

The rearrangement links TRBV7-9 to TRBJ2-1; D remains ambiguous. The TCR comes from a woman in her late teens or twenties with Graves' hyperthyroidism. The sample taken for sequencing was blood. The CDR3 region is CASRNRLYNEQFF. As DNA, the CDR3 is TGTGCCAGCAGGAACAGACTCTACAATGAGCAGTTCTTC.